This T cell receptor beta chain was documented in a study of blood T cell repertoires in COVID-19. For the study at large: Donors in the United States, Italy and Spain gave samples during acute or convalescent COVID-19. T cells, B-cell-depleted T cells, or PBMCs provided the cDNA or gDNA that served as material.

The data were produced by immunoSEQ multiplex PCR, yet TCRdb's version contains in-frame clones alone and is incomplete. The table has some 98,000 clones, roughly 79% seen once. Trimming took off 2 bases at V and 7 bases at J, with 15 bases between the two ends. This CDR3 has 15 amino acids. CDR1 is SGHNT and CDR2 is YYREEE in the germline V gene (reference sequence). Sequencing was carried out using peripheral blood. This receptor was obtained from a man between 70 and 80 years old with acute or convalescent COVID-19. J is TRBJ2-2 and V is TRBV5-4, with D possibly TRBD2 on 6 matching bases. The CDR3 bases are TGTGCCAGCAGCTTTTTGAGGGAGGTTAGCGGGGAGCTGTTTTTT. The encoded protein is CASSFLREVSGELFF.